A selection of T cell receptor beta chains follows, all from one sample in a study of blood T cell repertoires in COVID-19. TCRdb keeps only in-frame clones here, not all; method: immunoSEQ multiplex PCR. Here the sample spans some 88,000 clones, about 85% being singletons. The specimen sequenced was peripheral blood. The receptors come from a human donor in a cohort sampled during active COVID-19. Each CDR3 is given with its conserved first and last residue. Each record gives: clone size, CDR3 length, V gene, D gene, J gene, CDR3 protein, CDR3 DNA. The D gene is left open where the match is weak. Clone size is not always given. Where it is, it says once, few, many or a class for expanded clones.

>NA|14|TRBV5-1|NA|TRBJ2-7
CASSLVADSYEQYF
TGCGCCAGCAGCTTGGTGGCGGACTCCTACGAGCAGTACTTC
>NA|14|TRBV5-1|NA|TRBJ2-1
CASSLGASDNEQFF
TGCGCCAGCAGCTTGGGGGCTAGCGACAATGAGCAGTTCTTC
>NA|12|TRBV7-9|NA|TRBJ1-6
CASSSSYSPLHF
TGTGCCAGCAGCTCTTCCTATTCACCCCTCCACTTT
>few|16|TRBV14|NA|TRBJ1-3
CASSQLTSWPGNTIYF
TGTGCCAGCAGCCAACTCACCTCTTGGCCTGGAAACACCATATATTTT
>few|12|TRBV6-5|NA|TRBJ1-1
CASSFGGTEAFF
TGTGCCAGCAGTTTTGGGGGGACTGAAGCTTTCTTT
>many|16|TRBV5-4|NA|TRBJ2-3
CASSSPGRGAADTQYF
TGTGCCAGCAGCTCCCCCGGTCGGGGGGCAGCAGATACGCAGTATTTT
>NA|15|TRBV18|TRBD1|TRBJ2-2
CASSHTRGLIGELFF
TGTGCCAGCTCACACACCAGGGGGTTGATCGGGGAGCTGTTTTTT
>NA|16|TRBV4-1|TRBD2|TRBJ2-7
CASSQVRTSGIYEQYF
TGCGCCAGCAGCCAAGTTAGGACTAGCGGGATTTACGAGCAGTACTTC
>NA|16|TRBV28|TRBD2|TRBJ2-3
CASSLIGRGGTDTQYF
TGTGCCAGCAGTTTAATCGGGAGGGGAGGTACAGATACGCAGTATTTT
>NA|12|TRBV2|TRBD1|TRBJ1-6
CASRDRGSPLHF
TGTGCCAGCAGAGACAGGGGGTCACCCCTCCACTTT
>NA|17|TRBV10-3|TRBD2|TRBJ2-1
CAISEGLAGAPLHEQFF
TGTGCCATCAGTGAAGGGCTAGCGGGCGCTCCCCTTCACGAGCAGTTCTTC
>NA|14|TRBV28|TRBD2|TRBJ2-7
CASSLVGRAWEQYF
TGTGCCAGCAGCCTTGTGGGGAGGGCCTGGGAGCAGTACTTC
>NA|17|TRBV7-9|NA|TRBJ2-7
CASSLAVAALGLYEQYF
TGTGCCAGCAGCTTAGCGGTGGCAGCCCTTGGGCTGTACGAGCAGTACTTC
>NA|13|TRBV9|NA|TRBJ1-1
CASSAITRGEAFF
TGTGCCAGCAGCGCAATAACCAGGGGTGAAGCTTTCTTT
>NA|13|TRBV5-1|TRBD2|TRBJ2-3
CASSAGGIAEEYF
TGCGCCAGCAGCGCGGGAGGAATAGCGGAGGAGTATTTT
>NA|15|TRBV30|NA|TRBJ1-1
CAWRKTDKSNTEAFF
TGTGCCTGGAGAAAAACGGACAAATCGAACACTGAAGCTTTCTTT
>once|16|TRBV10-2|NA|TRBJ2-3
CASSDERRTSTDTQYF
TGCGCCAGCAGTGATGAGCGCAGGACTAGCACAGATACGCAGTATTTT
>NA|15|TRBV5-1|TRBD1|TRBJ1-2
CASSLVGTDNYGYTF
TGCGCCAGCAGCTTGGTGGGGACAGATAACTATGGCTACACCTTC
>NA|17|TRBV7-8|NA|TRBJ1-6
CASSLVASRYYNSPLHF
TGTGCCAGCAGCTTAGTGGCTTCCAGATATTATAATTCACCCCTCCACTTT
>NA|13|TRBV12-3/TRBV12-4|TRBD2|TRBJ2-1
CASKIAGGREQFF
TGTGCCAGCAAAATAGCGGGGGGGAGGGAGCAGTTCTTC
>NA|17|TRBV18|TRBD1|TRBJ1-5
CASSPSLEGAGNQPQHF
TGTGCCAGCTCACCCTCGTTAGAGGGGGCTGGCAATCAGCCCCAGCATTTT
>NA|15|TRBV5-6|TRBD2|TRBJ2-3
CASSSGLAGAYTQYF
TGTGCCAGCAGCTCGGGACTAGCGGGGGCCTATACGCAGTATTTT
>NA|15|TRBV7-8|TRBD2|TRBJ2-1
CASSTPSGRALEQFF
TGTGCCAGCAGCACTCCTAGCGGGAGGGCCCTTGAGCAGTTCTTC
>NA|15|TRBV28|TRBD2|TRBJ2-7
CASSSTSGRLYEQYF
TGTGCCAGCAGTTCGACTAGCGGGAGGCTTTACGAGCAGTACTTC
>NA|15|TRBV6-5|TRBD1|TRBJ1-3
CASRRDRDYGNTIYF
TGTGCCAGCAGGAGGGACAGGGACTATGGAAACACCATATATTTT
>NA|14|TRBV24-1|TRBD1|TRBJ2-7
CATSKGQGADEQYF
TGTGCCACCAGTAAAGGACAGGGGGCAGATGAGCAGTACTTC
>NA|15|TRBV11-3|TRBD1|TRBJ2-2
CASSGGQGRSGELFF
TGTGCCAGCAGCGGGGGACAGGGGAGGTCCGGGGAGCTGTTTTTT
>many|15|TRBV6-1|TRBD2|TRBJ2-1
CASSEGASGSYEQFF
TGTGCCAGCAGTGAAGGGGCTAGCGGGAGTTATGAGCAGTTCTTC
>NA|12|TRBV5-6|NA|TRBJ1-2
CASSPDRYGYTF
TGTGCCAGCAGCCCAGACAGATATGGCTACACCTTC
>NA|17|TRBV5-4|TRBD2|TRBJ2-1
CASSSDLAGVTYNEQFF
TGTGCCAGCAGCTCGGACCTAGCGGGAGTGACGTACAATGAGCAGTTCTTC
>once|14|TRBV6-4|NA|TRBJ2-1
CASRQAPSYNEQFF
TGTGCCAGCAGACAGGCTCCCTCCTACAATGAGCAGTTCTTC
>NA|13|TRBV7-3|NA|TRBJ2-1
CASSTDTYNEQFF
TGTGCCAGCAGCACGGACACTTACAATGAGCAGTTCTTC
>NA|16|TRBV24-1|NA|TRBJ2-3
CATSDPLGPSTDTQYF
TGTGCCACCAGTGATCCACTCGGTCCTAGCACAGATACGCAGTATTTT
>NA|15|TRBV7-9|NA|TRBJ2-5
CASSLGGDKEETQYF
TGTGCCAGCAGCTTAGGGGGCGACAAAGAAGAGACCCAGTACTTC
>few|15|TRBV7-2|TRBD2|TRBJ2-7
CASSLRGREHDEQYF
TGTGCCAGCAGCTTAAGAGGGCGGGAGCACGACGAGCAGTACTTC
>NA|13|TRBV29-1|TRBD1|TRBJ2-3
CSVAGQVTDTQYF
TGCAGCGTTGCGGGACAGGTCACAGATACGCAGTATTTT
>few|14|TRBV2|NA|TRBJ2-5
CASSERLAGETQYF
TGTGCCAGCAGTGAGCGCCTAGCCGGGGAGACCCAGTACTTC
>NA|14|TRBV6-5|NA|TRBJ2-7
CASTAVWGPLEQYF
TGTGCCAGCACCGCCGTCTGGGGGCCCCTCGAGCAGTACTTC
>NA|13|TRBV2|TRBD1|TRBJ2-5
CASSDRGRETQYF
TGTGCCAGCAGTGACAGGGGGCGGGAGACCCAGTACTTC